This T cell receptor (beta chain) was found in a study of OX40 agonist ivuxolimab in advanced cancers. Study-level background: The dose-escalation group included hepatocellular carcinoma, melanoma, renal cell carcinoma and head and neck cancer. Partial responses occurred in three patients (one hepatocellular carcinoma, two cutaneous melanoma).

The repertoire was sequenced with immunoSEQ multiplex PCR; TCRdb's copy has only in-frame clones and lacks some. The sample comprises 50,000 to 60,000 clones, about 90% of which are singletons, and 3.8% rests with the top ten. Findings and limits, study-wide: At doses 0.1 to 3.0 mg/kg, CD4+ and CD8+ clones expanded. No antigen was identified for the clonally expanded peripheral T cells.

As for this clone: What it recognizes is unknown.

This CDR3 contains 14 residues. Trimming took off 0 bases at V and 8 bases at J, with 11 bases between the two ends. The V gene's germline CDR1 is MGHRA and CDR2 YSYEKL. The receptor was isolated from an adult with an advanced solid tumor such as melanoma, head and neck, liver or kidney cancer. This specimen consisted of CD4+ or CD8+ T cells sorted from blood, obtained in a trial of the OX40 agonist ivuxolimab. The V gene is TRBV4-1, the J gene TRBJ2-1; D unresolved. CDR3 nucleotides: TGCGCCAGCAGCCAAGATTTCGTGGGCGATGAGCAGTTCTTC. It yields the protein CASSQDFVGDEQFF.